This T cell receptor beta chain emerged from a study of cytomegalovirus exposure and HLA in healthy donors. General study results and limits: Despite most TCR sequences being rare, some public TCRs occurred in many donors. Earlier results showed most TCR beta V segments being productive about 87% or about 30% of the time. The study recorded 150 to 200 TCR beta chains that were cytomegalovirus-associated.

This clone has more than one count but fewer than ten. Its antigen is unidentified. PCR used 60 Vbeta primers and 13 Jbeta primers. The table came from immunoSEQ multiplex PCR; TCRdb's copy has only in-frame clones and leaves some out. The data hold 130,000 to 150,000 clones, with 73% observed a single time. The sequenced material came from PBMCs. The clonotype comes from a woman between 40 and 50 years old in good health and CMV-seronegative.

CDR3 in amino acids: CASSQRGSYNEQFF. The CDR3 DNA follows: TGTGCCAGCAGCCAAAGGGGATCCTACAATGAGCAGTTCTTC. The chain joins TRBV7-2 to TRBJ2-1; tentative D call: TRBD1 (5 bases). Trimming shortened V by 5 bases and J by 1 base, and 9 bases separated the two germline ends. The CDR3 has 14 amino acids. Per the germline V gene, CDR1 is SGHTA and CDR2 is FQGNSA.